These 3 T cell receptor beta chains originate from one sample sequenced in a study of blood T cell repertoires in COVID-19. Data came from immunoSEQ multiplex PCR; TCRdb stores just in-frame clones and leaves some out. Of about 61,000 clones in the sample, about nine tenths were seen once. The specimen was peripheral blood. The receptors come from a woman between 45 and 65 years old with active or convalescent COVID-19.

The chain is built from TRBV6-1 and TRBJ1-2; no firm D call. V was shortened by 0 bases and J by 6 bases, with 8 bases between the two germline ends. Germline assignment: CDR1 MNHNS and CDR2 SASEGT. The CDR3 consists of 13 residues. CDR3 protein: CASSEAENDGYTF. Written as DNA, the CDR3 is TGTGCCAGCAGTGAAGCAGAGAATGATGGCTACACCTTC.

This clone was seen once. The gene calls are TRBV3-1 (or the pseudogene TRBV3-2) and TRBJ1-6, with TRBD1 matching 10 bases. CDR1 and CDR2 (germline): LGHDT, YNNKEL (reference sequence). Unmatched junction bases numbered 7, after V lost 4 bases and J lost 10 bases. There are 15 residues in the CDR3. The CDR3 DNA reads TGTGCCAGCAGCCGCGGGACAGGGGTTGGGTCACCCCTCCACTTT. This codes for CASSRGTGVGSPLHF.

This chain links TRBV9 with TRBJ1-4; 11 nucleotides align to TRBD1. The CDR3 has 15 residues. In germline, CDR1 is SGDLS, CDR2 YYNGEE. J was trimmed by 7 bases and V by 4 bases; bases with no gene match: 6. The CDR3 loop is CASSMRTGGGEKLFF. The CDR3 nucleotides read TGTGCCAGCAGCATGAGGACAGGGGGCGGTGAAAAACTGTTTTTT.